These 14 T cell receptor beta chains originate from one sample sequenced in a study of blood T cell repertoires in COVID-19. Clones were read by immunoSEQ multiplex PCR, and TCRdb kept only the in-frame ones, dropping some. Among about 410,000 clones listed, around nine tenths were seen once. Sequencing was performed on PBMCs or T cells enriched from blood (not recorded which). These receptors were collected from a woman under 40 who had recovered from COVID-19.

There are a few counts of this clone. V gene TRBV5-1 combines with J gene TRBJ1-1; the D gene is possibly TRBD1 (5 bases). There are 14 residues in the CDR3. Germline V lookup: CDR1 SGHRS, CDR2 YFSETQ. V was pared by 0 bases and J by 2 bases, with 8 bases between. As DNA, the CDR3 is TGCGCCAGCAGCTTGGGTGACAGAAACACTGAAGCTTTCTTT. Translation gives CASSLGDRNTEAFF.

V and J are TRBV10-3 and TRBJ1-4, with D uncertain. The CDR3 totals 14 residues. The germline V and J ends were trimmed by 2 bases and 4 bases, with 8 bases remaining between them. The germline CDR1 and CDR2 sequences are ENHRY and SYGVKD. As DNA, the CDR3 is TGTGCCATCAGTGAGGCAGGCCGTAATGAAAAACTGTTTTTT. Protein product: CAISEAGRNEKLFF.

The chain uses TRBV6-5 and TRBJ1-2; perhaps TRBD1 as D (6 bases). V lost 6 bases and J lost 4, with 12 bases in between. CDR1 and CDR2 from the germline V gene are MNHEY and SVGAGI. CDR3 length: 13 amino acids. CDR3 protein: CASRPTGPYGYTF. The CDR3 DNA follows: TGTGCCAGCAGGCCGACAGGTCCCTATGGCTACACCTTC.

The chain has TRBV5-6 and TRBJ2-7; D possibly corresponds to TRBD1 (8 bases). Trimming cost V 5 bases and J 5 bases, with 17 bases left between them. This CDR3 comprises 14 residues. Germline loops: CDR1 SGHDT, CDR2 YYEEEE. CDR3 protein: CASRLGQGGNEQYF. CDR3 nucleotides: TGTGCCAGCAGACTTGGACAGGGAGGGAACGAGCAGTACTTC.

The V call is TRBV9, the J call TRBJ1-2; D may be TRBD1 (6 bases). From germline, CDR1 is SGDLS and CDR2 YYNGEE. The V gene lost 0 bases and the J gene lost 0 bases, with 9 bases spanning the gap. The CDR3 contains 15 residues. In DNA, the CDR3 is TGTGCCAGCAGCGTAGGACAGGAGACTAACTATGGCTACACCTTC. This sequence encodes CASSVGQETNYGYTF.

V and J are TRBV5-1 and TRBJ2-7; 10 nucleotides line up with TRBD2. CDR3 length equals 16 residues. V dropped 0 bases and J dropped 1; count of bases not matched to a gene: 4. Germline V lookup: CDR1 SGHRS, CDR2 YFSETQ. CDR3 coding DNA: TGCGCCAGCAGCTTGGCCGCGGGACTAGCGTCCTACGAGCAGTACTTC. Its translation: CASSLAAGLASYEQYF. Combining the CDR3 with reference TRBV5-1 and TRBJ2-7 gives the whole variable domain KAGVTQTPRYLIKTRGQQVTLSCSPISGHRSVSWYQQTPGQGLQFLFEYFSETQRNKGNFPGRFSGRQFSNSRSEMNVSTLELGDSALYLCASSLAAGLASYEQYFGPGTRLTVT.

This chain uses TRBV6-6 with TRBJ2-3; the D is unclear. CDR1 is MNHNY and CDR2 is SVGAGI in the germline V gene (reference sequence). The CDR3 length is 12 residues. V was trimmed by 7 bases and J by 6 bases, leaving 11 bases between them. The CDR3 DNA follows: TGTGCCAGCACCCCCAGACTGGATACGCAGTATTTT. It yields the protein CASTPRLDTQYF.

The chain recombines TRBV19 with TRBJ1-2, with 8 bases aligning to TRBD1. CDR1 LNHDA and CDR2 SQIVND come from the germline V gene (reference sequence). The CDR3 contains 13 residues. With 5 bases clipped from V and 4 bases from J, the junction kept 3 bases outside the gene matches. The CDR3 spells CASSPDRAYGYTF. CDR3 coding DNA: TGTGCCAGTAGTCCGGACAGGGCCTATGGCTACACCTTC.

The CDR3 DNA reads TGTGCCTGGAGTCGCGGGGCTGACACAGATACGCAGTATTTT. Protein sequence: CAWSRGADTDTQYF. The chain carries TRBV30 and TRBJ2-3; possible D gene TRBD2, 6 bases. V dropped 2 bases and J dropped 2 bases, with 11 bases sitting between them. The CDR3 runs 14 residues. Per germline, CDR1 GTSNPN and CDR2 SVGIG (reference sequence).

The V and J genes are TRBV4-1 and TRBJ1-4, with D hard to call. This CDR3 region has 12 residues. Per the germline V gene, CDR1 is MGHRA and CDR2 is YSYEKL. V lost 8 bases and J lost 4, with 8 bases in between. CDR3 residues: CASAQFNEKLFF. The CDR3, as DNA: TGCGCCAGCGCCCAGTTTAATGAAAAACTGTTTTTT.

This clone was seen a handful of times. The chain has TRBV7-2 and TRBJ1-5; D is undetermined. Germline-derived CDR1 and CDR2 are SGHTA and FQGNSA. This CDR3 spans 15 amino acids. V lost 1 base and J lost 5, with 12 bases in between. CDR3 in amino acids: CASSLEPVGYQPQHF. The CDR3 DNA reads TGTGCCAGCAGCTTAGAGCCAGTCGGGTATCAGCCCCAGCATTTT.

The chain couples TRBV2 to TRBJ2-7; maybe TRBD2 (6 bases). V lost 4 bases to trimming and J lost 3 bases, with 7 bases between them. Germline assignment: CDR1 SNHLY and CDR2 FYNNEI. The CDR3 consists of 12 residues. The DNA of the CDR3 is TGTGCCAGCAGTGGGAGGGTCTACGAGCAGTACTTC. It translates to CASSGRVYEQYF. The full variable domain, rest sourced from reference TRBV2 and TRBJ2-7, is EPEVTQTPSHQVTQMGQEVILRCVPISNHLYFYWYRQILGQKVEFLVSFYNNEISEKSEIFDDQFSVERPDGSNFTLKIRSTKLEDSAMYFCASSGRVYEQYFGPGTRLTVT.

This clone was detected a few times. The chain is built from TRBV6-2 or TRBV6-3 and TRBJ1-1, with a weak D call TRBD1 (6 bases). The V end was cut by 6 bases, the J end by 3 bases, with 14 bases between. The CDR3 has 14 residues. Per germline, CDR1 MNHEY and CDR2 SVGEGT. CDR3 in amino acids: CASSIQGQDTEAFF. The CDR3 coding sequence is TGTGCCAGCAGCATCCAGGGGCAGGACACTGAAGCTTTCTTT.

V usage is TRBV9 and J usage is TRBJ2-1; 8 positions agree with TRBD2. In germline, CDR1 is SGDLS, CDR2 YYNGEE. This CDR3 region has 16 residues. Losses at the gene ends were 0 bases for V and 5 bases for J; bases not matched to a gene: 7. The CDR3 protein is CASSVVASGSHNEQFF. The CDR3 DNA reads TGTGCCAGCAGCGTAGTTGCTAGCGGGTCGCACAATGAGCAGTTCTTC.